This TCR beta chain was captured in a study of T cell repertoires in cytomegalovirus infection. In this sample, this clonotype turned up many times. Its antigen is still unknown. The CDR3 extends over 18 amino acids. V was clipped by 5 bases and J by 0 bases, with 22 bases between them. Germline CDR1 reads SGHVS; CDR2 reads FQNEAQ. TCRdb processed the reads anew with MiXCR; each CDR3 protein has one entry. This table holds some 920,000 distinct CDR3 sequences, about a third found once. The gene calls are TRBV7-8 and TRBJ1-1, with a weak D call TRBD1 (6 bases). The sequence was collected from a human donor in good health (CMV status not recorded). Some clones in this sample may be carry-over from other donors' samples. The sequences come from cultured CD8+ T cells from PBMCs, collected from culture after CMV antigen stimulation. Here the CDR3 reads CASSLEGTGYIMNTEAFF. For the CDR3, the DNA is TGTGCCAGCAGCCTAGAGGGAACAGGGTATATTATGAACACTGAAGCTTTCTTT. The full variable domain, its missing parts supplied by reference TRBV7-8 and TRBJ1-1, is GAGVSQSPRYKVAKRGQDVALRCDPISGHVSLFWYQQALGQGPEFLTYFQNEAQLDKSGLPSDRFFAERPEGSVSTLKIQRTQQEDSAVYLCASSLEGTGYIMNTEAFFGQGTRLTVV.